A single sample gave rise to the 32 T cell receptor beta chains below, sequenced in a study of CD8+ T cells in alopecia areata. RNA was isolated and reverse transcribed to cDNA, the sequencing template. Data came from immunoSEQ multiplex PCR; TCRdb stores just in-frame clones and leaves some out. Among about 200,000 clones listed, 55% to 75% were seen once. Described treatment: oral pan-JAK inhibitor, 5-10 mg twice daily. The source material was CD4+ T cells sorted from blood, sampled at week 24, from a patient treated with tofacitinib. Receptor source: a human donor with alopecia areata.

This clone was counted a few times. The CDR3: CASAPRGVGTQYF. CDR3 coding DNA: TGCGCTTCCGCACCCAGGGGCGTAGGGACCCAGTACTTC. This chain uses TRBV23-1 with TRBJ2-5; D perhaps matches TRBD1 (6 bases). TRBV23-1 is assigned to the ORF class and has an uncertain function. This CDR3 comprises 13 residues.

The V and J genes are TRBV6-4 and TRBJ2-3; 15 positions match TRBD2. Germline CDR1 reads MRHNA; CDR2 reads SNTAGT. The length of the CDR3 is 15 residues. The V and J ends lost 6 bases and 4 bases, in that order; junction bases with no gene match: 2. CDR3 coding DNA: TGTGCCAGCAGCGGGACTAGCGGGGGGCCAGATACGCAGTATTTT. Its translation is CASSGTSGGPDTQYF.

The chain couples TRBV5-6 to TRBJ2-6; D gene ambiguous. The V end lost 2 bases, the J end lost 6 bases, and 12 bases lay between the germline ends. CDR1 and CDR2 (germline): SGHDT, YYEEEE. The CDR3 sequence is 15 residues long. CDR3 DNA: TGTGCCAGCAGCTTCGGTAGGCCCTCGGCCAACGTCCTGACTTTC. It is translated as CASSFGRPSANVLTF.

J is TRBJ2-6 and V is TRBV19; the D is unclear. The V gene's germline CDR1 is LNHDA and CDR2 SQIVND (reference sequence). There are 15 residues in the CDR3. Deletions cut 3 bases from V and 0 bases from J, with 6 bases between. The CDR3 here is CASSIPGSGANVLTF. The CDR3 DNA follows: TGTGCCAGTAGTATTCCGGGCTCTGGGGCCAACGTCCTGACTTTC.

V gene TRBV10-3 combines with J gene TRBJ2-1; 7 bases are a match to TRBD2. The CDR3 runs to 16 residues. Losses at the gene ends were 0 bases for V and 8 bases for J; bases not matched to a gene: 10. Per germline, CDR1 ENHRY and CDR2 SYGVKD. The CDR3 here is CAISESASGGSDEQFF. The CDR3 coding sequence is TGTGCCATCAGTGAGTCCGCTAGCGGTGGGTCTGATGAGCAGTTCTTC.

V is TRBV15 and J is TRBJ1-3; no definite D call. Germline-derived CDR1 and CDR2 are LNHNV and YYDKDF (reference sequence). Trimming removed 3 bases from V and 0 bases from J, with 6 bases in between. This CDR3 spans 14 amino acids. For the CDR3, the DNA is TGTGCCACCAGCAGCGGAAGCTCTGGAAACACCATATATTTT. This translates into CATSSGSSGNTIYF.

This chain connects TRBV10-3 to TRBJ1-2, with D perhaps matching TRBD1 (5 bases). Trimming took 7 bases from V and 6 from J, leaving 18 bases between them. CDR1 and CDR2 from the germline V gene are ENHRY and SYGVKD. The CDR3 is made up of 14 amino acids. The CDR3 sequence: CAITGTDQGHGYTF. The CDR3 bases are TGTGCCATCACTGGAACGGATCAGGGTCATGGCTACACCTTC.

The V call is TRBV7-2, the J call TRBJ2-1; no firm D call. Trimming shortened V by 2 bases and J by 14 bases, and 22 bases separated the two germline ends. The germline V gene has CDR1 SGHTA and CDR2 FQGNSA. The CDR3 sequence is 15 residues long. Here the CDR3 reads CASSLSSDIRPPEFF. Here the CDR3 DNA reads TGTGCCAGCAGCTTAAGCAGCGACATCCGTCCACCGGAGTTCTTC.

The chain joins TRBV30 to TRBJ2-7; 7 bases are shared with TRBD1. Losses at the gene ends were 2 bases for V and 6 bases for J; bases not matched to a gene: 7. The CDR3 length is 13 residues. Germline CDR1 reads GTSNPN; CDR2 reads SVGIG (reference sequence). The CDR3 region is CAWSIGTVGEQYF. The CDR3 DNA sequence: TGTGCCTGGAGTATTGGGACAGTCGGCGAGCAGTACTTC.

In its sample, this clone was seen a few times. The V call is TRBV27, the J call TRBJ1-5; 10 bases match TRBD1. CDR1 MNHEY and CDR2 SMNVEV come from the germline V gene (reference sequence). With V trimmed by 5 bases and J by 4 bases, 11 bases remained unmatched. The CDR3 is 17 residues long. CDR3 in DNA: TGTGCCAGCAGTCCTCGCTGGACAGGGGGTAGAAATCAGCCCCAGCATTTT. As protein: CASSPRWTGGRNQPQHF.

The genes are TRBV13 and TRBJ1-3; unclear D gene. The CDR3 extends over 16 amino acids. The V and J ends lost 3 bases and 0 bases respectively, with 12 bases between them. Germline CDR1 is PRHDT and CDR2 is FYEKMQ (reference sequence). CDR3 residues: CASSLTRQRSGNTIYF. The CDR3 DNA sequence: TGTGCCAGCAGCTTGACAAGACAACGCTCTGGAAACACCATATATTTT. Using reference TRBV13 and TRBJ1-3 for the parts outside the CDR3, the full variable domain is AAGVIQSPRHLIKEKRETATLKCYPIPRHDTVYWYQQGPGQDPQFLISFYEKMQSDKGSIPDRFSAQQFSDYHSELNMSSLELGDSALYFCASSLTRQRSGNTIYFGEGSWLTVV.

In this sample, this clone turned up once. This chain joins TRBV7-2 and TRBJ2-2; 7 bases agree with TRBD2. The CDR3 runs 14 residues. J was trimmed by 9 bases and V by 5 bases; bases with no gene match: 9. CDR1 and CDR2 (germline): SGHTA, FQGNSA. The CDR3 loop reads CASSGRTSSRELFF. The CDR3 region has the DNA TGTGCCAGCAGCGGGCGGACTAGTTCCAGGGAGCTGTTTTTT.

The rearrangement uses TRBV6-6 and TRBJ1-4; 7 bases match TRBD1. There are 16 residues in the CDR3. Losses at the gene ends were 10 bases for V and 0 bases for J; bases not matched to a gene: 11. Germline values: CDR1 MNHNY, CDR2 SVGAGI (reference sequence). The CDR3 is CATRDRFTATNEKLFF. In DNA form, the CDR3 reads TGTGCCACCAGGGACAGATTTACTGCAACTAATGAAAAACTGTTTTTT.

The chain is built from TRBV7-9 and TRBJ1-1; a weak D match, TRBD1 (6 bases). The germline V gene encodes CDR1 SEHNR and CDR2 FQNEAQ (reference sequence). V dropped 1 base and J dropped 5 bases, with 11 bases sitting between them. The CDR3 loop spans 14 amino acids. CDR3 sequence reads: CASSLGSQGTEAFF. CDR3 in DNA: TGTGCCAGCAGCTTAGGCTCGCAGGGGACTGAAGCTTTCTTT.

The V call is TRBV18, the J call TRBJ1-2; TRBD1 might be the D (6 bases). V lost 3 bases and J lost 5, with 13 bases in between. Germline-derived CDR1 and CDR2 are KGHSH and LQKENI. This CDR3 spans 14 amino acids. The CDR3 reads CASSPGQSGYGYTF. The CDR3 DNA reads TGTGCCAGCTCACCTGGACAGTCAGGATATGGCTACACCTTC.

Worth noting for this clone: Other nucleotide sequences from this sample produce the same CDR3. The chain carries TRBV7-3 and TRBJ2-6; no reliable D call. This CDR3 is built from 14 residues. Germline V gene sequence: CDR1 SGHTA, CDR2 FQGTGA. Trimming cost V 5 bases and J 0 bases, with 5 bases left between them. CDR3 sequence reads: CASSPNSGANVLTF. CDR3 nucleotide sequence: TGTGCCAGCAGCCCGAACTCTGGGGCCAACGTCCTGACTTTC.

This clone occurred many times. This chain links TRBV5-1 with TRBJ2-1; possibly TRBD1 for D (6 bases). Germline values: CDR1 SGHRS, CDR2 YFSETQ. The CDR3 runs 15 residues. Trimming shortened V by 4 bases and J by 1 base, and 12 bases separated the two germline ends. CDR3 DNA: TGCGCCAGCAGCGCAGGGGCGGATTCCTACAATGAGCAGTTCTTC. Its translation: CASSAGADSYNEQFF.

This clone was found many times. The genes are TRBV28 and TRBJ2-7, with 10 bases aligning to TRBD1. Germline V gene sequence: CDR1 MDHEN, CDR2 SYDVKM. This CDR3 has 15 amino acids. The V segment lost 5 bases and the J segment 7 bases; nucleotides outside the gene matches: 11. The CDR3 DNA reads TGTGCCAGCAGTCCCCAGACAGGGGGCGCAGAGGAGCAGTACTTC. Its translation: CASSPQTGGAEEQYF.

The chain carries TRBV29-1 and TRBJ2-3; 8 bases fit TRBD2. The ends lost 3 bases at V and 4 bases at J; junction bases unmatched: 6. CDR1 is SQVTM and CDR2 is ANQGSEA in the germline V gene. The CDR3 covers 14 residues. The CDR3 sequence is CSVDPAGVADTQYF. The DNA for the CDR3 is TGCAGCGTTGATCCAGCGGGAGTCGCAGATACGCAGTATTTT.

The rearrangement links TRBV28 to TRBJ1-5; weak D call: TRBD1 (6 bases). CDR1 and CDR2 from the germline V gene are MDHEN and SYDVKM. Trimming shortened V by 4 bases and J by 7 bases, and 14 bases separated the two germline ends. CDR3 size: 14 residues. Here the CDR3 reads CASSSTGNRQPQHF. In DNA form, the CDR3 reads TGTGCCAGCAGTTCAACAGGGAATCGACAGCCCCAGCATTTT.

The chain joins TRBV19 to TRBJ1-2; possibly TRBD1 for D (5 bases). The CDR3 totals 15 residues. V was pared by 6 bases and J by 1 base, with 15 bases between. The germline gives CDR1 LNHDA, CDR2 SQIVND (reference sequence). CDR3 amino acids: CASSPLDSNNYGYTF. The CDR3 region has the DNA TGTGCCAGTAGCCCTCTTGACAGCAATAACTATGGCTACACCTTC.

This chain's CDR3 is CAWNRDSGANVLTF. The DNA of the CDR3 is TGTGCCTGGAACCGGGACTCTGGGGCCAACGTCCTGACTTTC. The genes are TRBV30 and TRBJ2-6; D possibly corresponds to TRBD2 (5 bases). From germline, CDR1 is GTSNPN and CDR2 SVGIG (reference sequence). V lost 4 bases and J 0 bases, leaving 7 bases between the germline ends. CDR3 size: 14 residues.

V and J are TRBV29-1 and TRBJ2-7; D may be TRBD1 (6 bases). CDR3 size: 15 residues. Germline V gives CDR1 SQVTM, CDR2 ANQGSEA. Between the trimmed V and J ends, which lost 1 base and 3 bases, there was a span of 16 bases. The CDR3 spells CSVEVPLQGIYEQYF. The CDR3 DNA reads as TGCAGCGTTGAAGTGCCCCTCCAGGGGATCTACGAGCAGTACTTC.

This clone has just a few counts. The junction and the germline gene differ at one end; a read error may be behind it. The chain has TRBV2 and TRBJ2-7; TRBD2 agrees at 10 bases. Germline loops: CDR1 SNHLY, CDR2 FYNNEI. The CDR3 length is 11 residues. Written as DNA, the CDR3 is TGTGCCAGCAGTGAAGGCTGGACTAGCGGATTC. Its translation: CASSEGWTSGF.

CDR3 sequence (DNA): TGTGCCAGCAGCGCGACAGGGGGCGGGGACGAGCAGTACTTC. Residues: CASSATGGGDEQYF. The V gene is TRBV7-2, the J gene TRBJ2-7, with 10 positions matching TRBD1. The CDR3 totals 14 residues. V gave up 5 bases and J gave up 5 bases; unmatched junction bases: 6. Looked up from germline, CDR1 is SGHTA and CDR2 is FQGNSA. Combining the CDR3 with reference TRBV7-2 and TRBJ2-7 gives the whole variable domain GAGVSQSPSNKVTEKGKDVELRCDPISGHTALYWYRQSLGQGLEFLIYFQGNSAPDKSGLPSDRFSAERTGGSVSTLTIQRTQQEDSAVYLCASSATGGGDEQYFGPGTRLTVT.

The chain combines TRBV5-1 with TRBJ2-5; 8 bases agree with TRBD1. The ends lost 3 bases at V and 5 bases at J; junction bases unmatched: 6. CDR1 and CDR2 (germline): SGHRS, YFSETQ. The CDR3 has 14 residues. This CDR3 reads CASSSGGSGETQYF. The CDR3 bases are TGCGCCAGCAGCTCAGGGGGCTCCGGGGAGACCCAGTACTTC.

The gene calls are TRBV4-1 and TRBJ2-2, with 10 positions matching TRBD2. This CDR3 has 17 amino acids. Germline V gives CDR1 MGHRA, CDR2 YSYEKL. J lost 2 bases, V lost 4 bases, and 7 bases had no gene match. For the CDR3, the DNA is TGCGCCAGCAGCCTTCTTAGGACTAGCGGAAACACCGGGGAGCTGTTTTTT. Amino acid sequence: CASSLLRTSGNTGELFF.

The chain recombines TRBV7-2 with TRBJ1-4, with D unresolved. This CDR3 is 13 amino acids long. Germline assignment: CDR1 SGHTA and CDR2 FQGNSA. V was pared by 0 bases and J by 4 bases, with 3 bases between. CDR3 bases: TGTGCCAGCAGCTTAGCAGATAATGAAAAACTGTTTTTT. This gives the protein CASSLADNEKLFF.

This clone has just a few counts. The chain has TRBV7-2 and TRBJ2-1; 7 bases are a match to TRBD2. The CDR3 covers 15 residues. Per the germline V gene, CDR1 is SGHTA and CDR2 is FQGNSA. V lost 5 bases, J lost 7 bases, and 11 bases stayed unmatched. DNA of the CDR3: TGTGCCAGCAGCACGTCGACTAGCTGGGGGAATGAGCAGTTCTTC. This encodes CASSTSTSWGNEQFF.

This clone was seen more than once but under ten times. V and J are TRBV5-5 and TRBJ1-2; D is perhaps TRBD1 (6 bases). Germline values: CDR1 SGHKS, CDR2 YYEKEE (reference sequence). The germline V and J ends were trimmed by 1 base and 4 bases, with 17 bases remaining between them. The CDR3 loop spans 16 amino acids. CDR3 protein: CASSLRVAGEGYGYTF. The CDR3 nucleotides read TGTGCCAGCAGCTTGAGGGTCGCAGGGGAAGGCTATGGCTACACCTTC.

The chain joins TRBV5-1 to TRBJ1-3, with D perhaps TRBD1 (5 bases). Germline V gene sequence: CDR1 SGHRS, CDR2 YFSETQ. The CDR3 has 14 residues. V lost 4 bases, J lost 8 bases, and 16 bases lay in between. CDR3 protein: CASSRGTADDTIYF. DNA of the CDR3: TGCGCCAGCAGCCGGGGGACCGCGGACGACACCATATATTTT.

The chain carries TRBV29-1 and TRBJ2-1; tentatively, D is TRBD2 (6 bases). With 6 bases removed from V and 3 bases from J, the gap between germline ends came to 15 bases. From germline, CDR1 is SQVTM and CDR2 ANQGSEA. The CDR3 extends over 14 amino acids. CDR3 amino acids: CSVTSGLYYNEQFF. The CDR3 nucleotides are TGCAGCGTGACCTCGGGACTTTACTACAATGAGCAGTTCTTC.